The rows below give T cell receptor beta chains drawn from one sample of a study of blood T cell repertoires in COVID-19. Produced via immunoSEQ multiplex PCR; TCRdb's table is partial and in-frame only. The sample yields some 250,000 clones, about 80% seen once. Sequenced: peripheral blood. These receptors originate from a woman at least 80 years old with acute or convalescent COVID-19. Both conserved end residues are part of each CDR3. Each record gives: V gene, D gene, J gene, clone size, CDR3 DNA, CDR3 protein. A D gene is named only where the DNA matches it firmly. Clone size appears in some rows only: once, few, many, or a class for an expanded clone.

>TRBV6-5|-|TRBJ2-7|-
TGTGCCAGCAGTTTCAGGCGGGACTCCTACGAGCAGTACTTC
CASSFRRDSYEQYF
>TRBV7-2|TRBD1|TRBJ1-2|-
TGTGCCAGCAGCCCGCTTGGACAGGCTAAATATGGCTACACCTTC
CASSPLGQAKYGYTF
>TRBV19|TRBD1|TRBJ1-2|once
TGTGCCAGCCGGGACAGGATAAACTTGGGCTACACCTTC
CASRDRINLGYTF
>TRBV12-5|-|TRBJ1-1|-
TGTGCTAGTGCCCAACATCCGCCCACTGAAGCTTTCTTT
CASAQHPPTEAFF
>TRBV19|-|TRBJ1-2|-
TGTGCCACAAAGGACACGGCTCACTATGGCTACACCTTC
CATKDTAHYGYTF
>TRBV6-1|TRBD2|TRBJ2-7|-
TGTGCCAGCAGTGAAGCACCTAGCGGGATCCACTACGAGCAGTACTTC
CASSEAPSGIHYEQYF
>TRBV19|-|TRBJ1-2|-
TGTGCCAGTAAACGGTTAAACTATGGCTACACCTTC
CASKRLNYGYTF
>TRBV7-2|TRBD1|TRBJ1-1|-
TGTGCCAGCAGCTATCAGGGGGCGGGCGTCACTGAAGCTTTCTTT
CASSYQGAGVTEAFF
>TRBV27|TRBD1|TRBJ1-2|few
TGTGCCAGCCGAAGGACAGGGGGGATCGGTGGCTACACCTTC
CASRRTGGIGGYTF
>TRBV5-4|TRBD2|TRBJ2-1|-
TGTGCCAGCAGCCGGGGACTAGCTGAGCCCTACAATGAGCAGTTCTTC
CASSRGLAEPYNEQFF
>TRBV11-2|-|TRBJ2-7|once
TGTGCCAGCACCACGCCAGAACGGGGCTACGAGCAGTACTTC
CASTTPERGYEQYF
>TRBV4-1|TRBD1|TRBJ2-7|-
TGCGCCAGCAGCCAAGGGGGGGGACAGGGGTTATACGAGCAGTACTTC
CASSQGGGQGLYEQYF
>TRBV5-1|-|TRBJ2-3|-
TGCGCCAGCAGCCCATATGCCCGGACAGCGGCGGCAGATACGCAGTATTTT
CASSPYARTAAADTQYF
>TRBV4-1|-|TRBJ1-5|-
TGCGCCAGCAGCCAAGATGGTTGGGGGGATCAGCCCCAGCATTTT
CASSQDGWGDQPQHF
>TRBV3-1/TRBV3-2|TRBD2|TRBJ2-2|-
TGTGCCAGCAGCCAAGGACTAGCGGGAGGGCGCACCGGGGAGCTGTTTTTT
CASSQGLAGGRTGELFF
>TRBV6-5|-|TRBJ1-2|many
TGTGCCAGCAGGTCTTTAGACAGAGTTGGATATGGCTACACCTTC
CASRSLDRVGYGYTF
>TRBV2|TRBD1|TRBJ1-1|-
TGTGCCAGCAGTTCGACAGGGGGCTTAACTGAAGCTTTCTTT
CASSSTGGLTEAFF
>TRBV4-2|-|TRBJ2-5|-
TGTGCCAGCAGCCCCGGGACAACCCAAGAGACCCAGTACTTC
CASSPGTTQETQYF
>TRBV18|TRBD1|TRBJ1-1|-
TGTGCCAGCTCCCTGGGGACAGGGGGTGTAGACACTGAAGCTTTCTTT
CASSLGTGGVDTEAFF
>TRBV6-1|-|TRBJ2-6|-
TGTGCCAGCAGTGAAGCGCTCCAGGTATCTGGGGCCAACGTCCTGACTTTC
CASSEALQVSGANVLTF
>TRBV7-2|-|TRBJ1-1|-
TGTGCCAGCAGCTTTGGGGGGGGCAGCGGCACTGAAGCTTTCTTT
CASSFGGGSGTEAFF
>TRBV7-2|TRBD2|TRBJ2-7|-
TGTGCCAGCAGCTTAGGTCTAGCGGGGCCCTACGAGCAGTACTTC
CASSLGLAGPYEQYF
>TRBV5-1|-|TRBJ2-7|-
TGCGCCAGCAGCTTGGTAGCGGACCCTAGCTACGAGCAGTACTTC
CASSLVADPSYEQYF
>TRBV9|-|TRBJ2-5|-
TGTGCCAGCAGCGCGGGATCCACCCAACCAGAGACCCAGTACTTC
CASSAGSTQPETQYF
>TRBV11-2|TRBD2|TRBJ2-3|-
TGTGCCAGCAGCTTAGATCCCACTAGCGGTCCTACAGATACGCAGTATTTT
CASSLDPTSGPTDTQYF
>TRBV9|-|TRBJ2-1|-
TGTGCCAGCAGCTCGCGGTCCTCTGGGAGTAGCAATGAGCAGTTCTTC
CASSSRSSGSSNEQFF
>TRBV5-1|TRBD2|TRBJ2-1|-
TGCGCCAGCAGCTTGGTGACTAGCGGGAGGATCGATGAGCAGTTCTTC
CASSLVTSGRIDEQFF
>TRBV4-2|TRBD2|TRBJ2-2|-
TGTGCCAGCAGCCCTCTAACTAGCGGGGCGAACACCGGGGAGCTGTTTTTT
CASSPLTSGANTGELFF
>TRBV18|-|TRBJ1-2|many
TGTGCCAGCTCACCTCCAGGGTTGAGCTATGGCTACACCTTC
CASSPPGLSYGYTF
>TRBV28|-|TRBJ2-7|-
TGTGCCAGCAGTTCGACTAGTCTACGGTACTTC
CASSSTSLRYF
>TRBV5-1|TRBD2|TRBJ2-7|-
TGCGCCAGCAGCTTGGTAGGGACTAGCGGGAGCTTTAACGAGCAGTACTTC
CASSLVGTSGSFNEQYF
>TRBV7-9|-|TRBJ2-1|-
TGTGCCAGCACCCCAGCGGTCTCCTACAATGAGCAGTTCTTC
CASTPAVSYNEQFF
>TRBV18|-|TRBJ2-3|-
TGTGCCAGCTCCCTCGCGCCTTGGTCGTCTCATAGCACAGATACGCAGTATTTT
CASSLAPWSSHSTDTQYF
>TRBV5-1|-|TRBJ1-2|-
TGCGCCAGCAGCTCACAGGGTGGCTATGGCTACACCTTC
CASSSQGGYGYTF
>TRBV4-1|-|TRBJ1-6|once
TGCGCCAGCAGCCGAGAGGGACAAGGATCACCCCTCCACTTT
CASSREGQGSPLHF
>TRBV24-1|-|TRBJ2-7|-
TGTGCCACCAGTGATTTGCGATTCCGCCATTGGGGGCCCCTCCCCTACGAGCAGTACTTC
CATSDLRFRHWGPLPYEQYF
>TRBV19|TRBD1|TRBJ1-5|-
TGTGCCAGCCAGGGGGAACAGGTTAATCAGCCCCAGCATTTT
CASQGEQVNQPQHF
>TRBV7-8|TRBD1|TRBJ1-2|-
TGTGCCAGCAGCCCCGGACAGGGCCATGATGGCTACACCTTC
CASSPGQGHDGYTF
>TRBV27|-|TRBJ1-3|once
TGTGCCAGCATGCGGTTCTTGTCCTCTGGAAACACCATATATTTT
CASMRFLSSGNTIYF
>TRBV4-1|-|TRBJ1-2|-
TGCGCCAGCAGCCAAGATACCTCGGGGGGCGCCGGTCCTGGGAACTATGGCTACACCTTC
CASSQDTSGGAGPGNYGYTF